This entry concerns a single TCR beta chain. This record belongs to a study of T cell changes during pregnancy in multiple sclerosis. Profiled with immunoSEQ multiplex PCR; TCRdb holds only in-frame clones, not every one. The sample contains some 94,000 clones, 92% of which appear only once. CDR3 size: 12 residues. Germline V gene sequence: CDR1 SGDLS, CDR2 YYNGEE. Unmatched junction bases numbered 9, after V lost 4 bases and J lost 15 bases. The sequence was collected from a female donor with multiple sclerosis, enrolled in a pregnancy study. The gene calls are TRBV9 and TRBJ2-1, with 8 bases fitting TRBD2. The specimen was peripheral blood, collected in the first trimester of pregnancy. This chain's CDR3 is CASSPSGRQPFF. The DNA of the CDR3 is TGTGCCAGCAGCCCTAGCGGGCGACAACCGTTCTTC. Combining the CDR3 with reference TRBV9 and TRBJ2-1 gives the whole variable domain DSGVTQTPKHLITATGQRVTLRCSPRSGDLSVYWYQQSLDQGLQFLIQYYNGEERAKGNILERFSAQQFPDLHSELNLSSLELGDSALYFCASSPSGRQPFFGPGTRLTVL.